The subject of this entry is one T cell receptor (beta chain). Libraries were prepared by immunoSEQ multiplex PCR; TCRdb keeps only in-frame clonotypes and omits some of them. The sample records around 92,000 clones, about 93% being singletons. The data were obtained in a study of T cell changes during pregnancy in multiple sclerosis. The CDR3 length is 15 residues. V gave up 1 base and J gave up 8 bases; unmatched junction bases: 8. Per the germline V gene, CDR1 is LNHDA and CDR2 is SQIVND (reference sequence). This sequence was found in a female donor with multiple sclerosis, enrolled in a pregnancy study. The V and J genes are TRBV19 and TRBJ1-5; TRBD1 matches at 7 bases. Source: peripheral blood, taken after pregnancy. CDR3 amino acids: CASSIGVQGPEPQHF. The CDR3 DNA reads TGTGCCAGTAGTATAGGTGTACAGGGGCCGGAGCCCCAGCATTTT.